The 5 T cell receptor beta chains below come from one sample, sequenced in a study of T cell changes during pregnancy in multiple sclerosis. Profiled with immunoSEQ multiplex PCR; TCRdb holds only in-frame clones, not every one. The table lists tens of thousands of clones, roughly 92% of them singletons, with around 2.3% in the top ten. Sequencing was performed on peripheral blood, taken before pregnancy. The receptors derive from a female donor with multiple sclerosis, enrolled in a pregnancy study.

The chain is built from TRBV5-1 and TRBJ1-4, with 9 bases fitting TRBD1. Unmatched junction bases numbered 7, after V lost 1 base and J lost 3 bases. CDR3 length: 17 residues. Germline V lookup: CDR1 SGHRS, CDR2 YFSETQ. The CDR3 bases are TGCGCCAGCAGCTTGTCAGGGACAGGGATTCCTAATGAAAAACTGTTTTTT. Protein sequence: CASSLSGTGIPNEKLFF.

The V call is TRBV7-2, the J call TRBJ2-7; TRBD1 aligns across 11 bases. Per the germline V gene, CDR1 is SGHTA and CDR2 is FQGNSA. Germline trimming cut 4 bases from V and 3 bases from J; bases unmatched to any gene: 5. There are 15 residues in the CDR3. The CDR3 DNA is TGTGCCAGCAGCTCCCGGGACAGGGGGATCTACGAGCAGTACTTC. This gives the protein CASSSRDRGIYEQYF. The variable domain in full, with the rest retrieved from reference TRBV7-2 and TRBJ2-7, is GAGVSQSPSNKVTEKGKDVELRCDPISGHTALYWYRQSLGQGLEFLIYFQGNSAPDKSGLPSDRFSAERTGGSVSTLTIQRTQQEDSAVYLCASSSRDRGIYEQYFGPGTRLTVT.

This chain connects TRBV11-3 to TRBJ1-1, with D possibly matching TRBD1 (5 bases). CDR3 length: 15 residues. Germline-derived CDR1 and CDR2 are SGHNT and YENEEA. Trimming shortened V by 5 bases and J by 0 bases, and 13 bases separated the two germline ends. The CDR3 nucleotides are TGTGCCAGCAGCACAGGAGGGTTGGTGAACACTGAAGCTTTCTTT. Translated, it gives CASSTGGLVNTEAFF.

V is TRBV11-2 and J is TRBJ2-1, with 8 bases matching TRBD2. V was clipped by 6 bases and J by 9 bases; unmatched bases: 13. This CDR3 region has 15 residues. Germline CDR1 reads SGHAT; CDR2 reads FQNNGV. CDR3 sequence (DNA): TGTGCCAGCAGGCAAGGGGGGACTAGTTACGCTGAGCAGTTCTTC. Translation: CASRQGGTSYAEQFF. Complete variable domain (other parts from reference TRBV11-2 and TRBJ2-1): EAGVAQSPRYKIIEKRQSVAFWCNPISGHATLYWYQQILGQGPKLLIQFQNNGVVDDSQLPKDRFSAERLKGVDSTLKIQPAKLEDSAVYLCASRQGGTSYAEQFFGPGTRLTVL.

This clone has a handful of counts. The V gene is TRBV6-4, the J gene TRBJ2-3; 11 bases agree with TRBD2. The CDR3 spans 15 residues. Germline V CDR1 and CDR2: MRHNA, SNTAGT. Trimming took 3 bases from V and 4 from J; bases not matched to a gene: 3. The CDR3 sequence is CASSETSGSSDTQYF. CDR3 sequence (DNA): TGTGCCAGCAGTGAAACTAGCGGGAGCTCAGATACGCAGTATTTT.